One and the same sample provided the 25 T cell receptor beta chains below, sequenced in a study of blood T cell repertoires in COVID-19. The table came from immunoSEQ multiplex PCR; TCRdb's copy has only in-frame clones and leaves some out. The repertoire consists of approximately 330,000 clones, with over 80% occurring once and the leading ten covering around 9.9%. Sequencing was performed on peripheral blood. Receptors originate from a man aged 25 to 40 with COVID-19, enrolled during active disease.

The chain uses TRBV27 and TRBJ2-6; TRBD1 aligns across 10 bases. Germline V gene data show CDR1 as MNHEY and CDR2 as SMNVEV (reference sequence). This CDR3 has 21 residues. With 4 bases clipped from V and 0 bases from J, the junction kept 15 bases outside the gene matches. CDR3 coding DNA: TGTGCCAGCAGTTATAACCGGGACAGGGGCGCCTTTTTCTCTGGGGCCAACGTCCTGACTTTC. Translation: CASSYNRDRGAFFSGANVLTF.

V is TRBV18 and J is TRBJ2-7, with D perhaps matching TRBD1 (5 bases). V lost 3 bases and J 5 bases, leaving 14 bases between the germline ends. Per the germline V gene, CDR1 is KGHSH and CDR2 is LQKENI. This CDR3 spans 14 amino acids. The CDR3 spells CASSPPGSRDEQYF. The CDR3 nucleotides read TGTGCCAGCTCACCCCCCGGGTCCAGGGACGAGCAGTACTTC.

The genes are TRBV7-2 and TRBJ2-1, with TRBD2 matching over 14 bases. The CDR3 extends over 16 amino acids. After removal of 5 bases from V and 6 bases from J, the junction contained 6 bases not matched to a gene. CDR1 SGHTA and CDR2 FQGNSA come from the germline V gene. In DNA, the CDR3 is TGTGCCAGCAGCCCCCGGACTAGCGGGGGGACCAATGAGCAGTTCTTC. It is translated as CASSPRTSGGTNEQFF.

The V gene is TRBV19, the J gene TRBJ1-5; D remains unclear. The V end was cut by 6 bases, the J end by 0 bases, with 9 bases between. CDR1 LNHDA and CDR2 SQIVND come from the germline V gene (reference sequence). The CDR3 length is 14 residues. This CDR3 reads CASRSTDSNQPQHF. Here the CDR3 DNA reads TGTGCCAGTAGGAGCACAGATAGCAATCAGCCCCAGCATTTT.

The chain recombines TRBV7-8 with TRBJ2-5; the match to TRBD1 covers 9 bases. Trimming cost V 1 base and J 4 bases; bases outside gene matches: 10. The CDR3 consists of 17 residues. Germline CDR1 SGHVS, CDR2 FQNEAQ. CDR3 in DNA: TGTGCCAGCAGCTTAGTAGTCCCGGGACAGGGTTCAGAGACCCAGTACTTC. It codes for CASSLVVPGQGSETQYF.

This rearrangement joins TRBV7-3 to TRBJ1-1; unclear D gene. V was trimmed by 5 bases and J by 5 bases, leaving 39 bases between them. CDR1 and CDR2 from the germline V gene are SGHTA and FQGTGA. The CDR3 length is 22 residues. CDR3 residues: CASSKRREFAIISRVSETEAFF. Written as DNA, the CDR3 is TGTGCCAGCAGCAAGAGAAGGGAGTTTGCCATTATCTCCAGAGTCAGTGAGACTGAAGCTTTCTTT.

The rearrangement links TRBV19 to TRBJ2-3; 11 bases align to TRBD2. This CDR3 spans 15 amino acids. Germline V gene data show CDR1 as LNHDA and CDR2 as SQIVND (reference sequence). The V gene end was trimmed by 3 bases and the J gene end by 3 bases; junction bases not matched to a gene: 2. CDR3 sequence: CASSIVAGGTDTQYF. DNA of the CDR3: TGTGCCAGTAGTATTGTAGCGGGGGGGACAGATACGCAGTATTTT.

This chain joins TRBV3-1 (or the pseudogene TRBV3-2) and TRBJ2-1; D remains unclear. CDR3 length equals 12 residues. Trimming stripped 4 bases from V and 9 bases from J, with 10 bases between. Germline V gene data show CDR1 as LGHDT and CDR2 as YNNKEL (reference sequence). The chain's CDR3 is CASSRSWSEQFF. As DNA, the CDR3 is TGTGCCAGCAGCCGGAGTTGGAGTGAGCAGTTCTTC.

This clone appeared a few times. CDR3 DNA sequence: TGTGCCAGCAGGCGGTCGACGGACTATAATTCACCCCTCCACTTT. Protein product: CASRRSTDYNSPLHF. The chain links TRBV6-4 to TRBJ1-6; unclear D gene. The CDR3 is 15 amino acids. Trimming removed 6 bases from V and 3 bases from J, with 12 bases in between. CDR1 is MRHNA and CDR2 is SNTAGT in the germline V gene.

The rearrangement joins TRBV19 to TRBJ1-1, with unresolved D. Trimming removed 8 bases from V and 0 bases from J, with 10 bases in between. CDR1 LNHDA and CDR2 SQIVND come from the germline V gene (reference sequence). The CDR3 spans 13 residues. The CDR3 is CASDSRLNTEAFF. CDR3 nucleotide sequence: TGTGCCAGTGACTCCAGATTGAACACTGAAGCTTTCTTT.

Comments on this clone: Since a much larger clone is just one base distant, this may be a read error. The V gene is TRBV27, the J gene TRBJ2-7, with 11 positions matching TRBD1. The V and J ends lost 5 bases and 2 bases, in that order; junction bases with no gene match: 2. Per germline, CDR1 MNHEY and CDR2 SMNVEV (reference sequence). The CDR3 totals 14 residues. The chain's CDR3 is CASSTGQGAYEQYF. CDR3 DNA sequence: TGTGCCAGCAGTACGGGACAGGGGGCCTACGAGCAGTACTTC.

V and J are TRBV2 and TRBJ2-2; a weak D match, TRBD2 (7 bases). Germline CDR1 is SNHLY and CDR2 is FYNNEI. Trimming pared 2 bases from V and 6 bases from J, leaving 10 bases between. The CDR3 extends over 14 amino acids. This CDR3 reads CASSERRGPGELFF. Here the CDR3 DNA reads TGTGCCAGCAGTGAACGGCGGGGGCCCGGGGAGCTGTTTTTT.

The chain is built from TRBV19 and TRBJ2-1; the match to TRBD2 covers 9 bases. After removal of 9 bases from V and 1 base from J, the junction contained 4 bases not matched to a gene. Germline V gene sequence: CDR1 LNHDA, CDR2 SQIVND (reference sequence). The CDR3 sequence is 14 residues long. As DNA, the CDR3 is TGTGCCAGCCGAGCGGGGGGTTCCTACAATGAGCAGTTCTTC. It yields the protein CASRAGGSYNEQFF. Supplemented by reference TRBV19 and TRBJ2-1, the full variable domain reads DGGITQSPKYLFRKEGQNVTLSCEQNLNHDAMYWYRQDPGQGLRLIYYSQIVNDFQKGDIAEGYSVSREKKESFPLTVTSAQKNPTAFYLCASRAGGSYNEQFFGPGTRLTVL.

The rearrangement joins TRBV19 to TRBJ2-5; TRBD2 is a possible D gene (6 bases). The V end lost 2 bases, the J end lost 5 bases, and 15 bases lay between the germline ends. Germline-derived CDR1 and CDR2 are LNHDA and SQIVND (reference sequence). The CDR3 is made up of 15 amino acids. The CDR3 nucleotides read TGTGCCAGTAGTATAATCACCGGGAGATGGGAGACCCAGTACTTC. Translation gives CASSIITGRWETQYF.

J is TRBJ2-7 and V is TRBV5-4; 9 nucleotides align to TRBD2. Germline trimming cut 7 bases from V and 5 bases from J; bases unmatched to any gene: 16. This CDR3 region has 16 residues. The germline gives CDR1 SGHNT, CDR2 YYREEE (reference sequence). Written as DNA, the CDR3 is TGTGCCAGCTCCCTTGGGGGGGCTAGCGGGATTAACGAGCAGTACTTC. This encodes CASSLGGASGINEQYF.

This clone was seen a few times. The chain joins TRBV5-5 to TRBJ1-2; weak D call: TRBD1 (6 bases). The CDR3 length is 14 residues. Germline V gene data show CDR1 as SGHKS and CDR2 as YYEKEE (reference sequence). Trimming left V 7 bases short and J 4 bases short, with 17 bases between. CDR3 DNA: TGTGCCAGCGGAATACAGGGACAATTCTATGGCTACACCTTC. Translating it yields CASGIQGQFYGYTF.

The chain is built from TRBV4-2 and TRBJ2-1; 14 bases fit TRBD2. Trimming removed 0 bases from V and 5 bases from J; junction bases left unmatched: 0. The CDR3 is 16 amino acids. Germline V gene data show CDR1 as LGHNA and CDR2 as YNFKEQ. CDR3 residues: CASSQEGLAGDNEQFF. In DNA form, the CDR3 reads TGTGCCAGCAGCCAAGAGGGACTAGCGGGAGACAATGAGCAGTTCTTC.

About this clone itself: The sample holds other DNA sequences that translate to the same CDR3. The CDR3 spells CASSLGTSGSYEQYF. The CDR3 nucleotides are TGTGCCAGCAGCCTAGGGACTAGCGGATCCTACGAGCAGTACTTC. The chain couples TRBV28 to TRBJ2-7, with 11 positions matching TRBD2. Looked up from germline, CDR1 is MDHEN and CDR2 is SYDVKM. V lost 6 bases and J lost 1; bases outside the gene matches: 5. CDR3 length: 15 amino acids.

The CDR3 sequence is CASGLRRQGTYEQYF. CDR3 DNA sequence: TGTGCCAGCGGCCTCCGTAGACAGGGTACCTACGAGCAGTACTTC. This chain links TRBV7-2 with TRBJ2-7; 7 bases match TRBD1. V dropped 8 bases and J dropped 2; count of bases not matched to a gene: 12. Germline assignment: CDR1 SGHTA and CDR2 FQGNSA. CDR3 length: 15 amino acids.

The genes are TRBV5-6 and TRBJ1-6; the match to TRBD1 covers 10 bases. Trimming at V came to 4 bases and at J to 7 bases, leaving 14 bases not matched to a gene. Germline-derived CDR1 and CDR2 are SGHDT and YYEEEE. The CDR3 runs 18 residues. Here the CDR3 reads CASSPSQPGQGWNSPLHF. Here the CDR3 DNA reads TGTGCCAGCAGCCCATCACAACCGGGACAGGGGTGGAATTCACCCCTCCACTTT.

This rearrangement joins TRBV6-2 or TRBV6-3 to TRBJ1-3, with D possibly TRBD1 on 6 matching bases. Looked up from germline, CDR1 is MNHEY and CDR2 is SVGEGT. This CDR3 spans 12 amino acids. Trimming removed 5 bases from V and 5 bases from J, with 7 bases in between. The DNA for the CDR3 is TGTGCCAGCAGTCAGGGGCGAAACACCATATATTTT. Translation gives CASSQGRNTIYF.

A single count supports this clone. The V and J genes are TRBV5-1 and TRBJ1-6; 8 bases are a match to TRBD1. The CDR3 runs to 18 residues. After removal of 4 bases from V and 8 bases from J, the junction contained 17 bases not matched to a gene. Germline CDR1 SGHRS, CDR2 YFSETQ. Here the CDR3 reads CASSGGQGTWGLDSPLHF. For the CDR3, the DNA is TGCGCCAGCAGCGGTGGACAGGGAACGTGGGGCTTAGATTCACCCCTCCACTTT.

This chain links TRBV19 with TRBJ1-6; D is uncertain. Looked up from germline, CDR1 is LNHDA and CDR2 is SQIVND (reference sequence). CDR3 length: 15 amino acids. Trimming cost V 8 bases and J 3 bases, with 14 bases left between them. In DNA form, the CDR3 reads TGTGCCAGTTCCTACGGGGAGGGCTATAATTCACCCCTCCACTTT. Translated, it gives CASSYGEGYNSPLHF.

The rearrangement joins TRBV29-1 to TRBJ1-1; D gene uncertain. The CDR3 runs to 13 residues. V shed 6 bases and J shed 0 bases, with 11 bases lying between them. Germline values: CDR1 SQVTM, CDR2 ANQGSEA. This CDR3 is CSVGMTLNTEAFF. CDR3 nucleotides: TGCAGCGTCGGAATGACATTGAACACTGAAGCTTTCTTT. Variable domain in full (rest from reference TRBV29-1 and TRBJ1-1): SAVISQKPSRDICQRGTSLTIQCQVDSQVTMMFWYRQQPGQSLTLIATANQGSEATYESGFVIDKFPISRPNLTFSTLTVSNMSPEDSSIYLCSVGMTLNTEAFFGQGTRLTVV.

Here the CDR3 DNA reads TGTGCCAGCACGCCCGGGACAGGGGTGGAAAAACTGTTTTTT. As protein: CASTPGTGVEKLFF. This chain links TRBV6-5 with TRBJ1-4; 10 bases line up with TRBD1. Germline V lookup: CDR1 MNHEY, CDR2 SVGAGI. The length of the CDR3 is 14 residues. Unmatched junction bases numbered 7, after V lost 7 bases and J lost 8 bases.